Listed below are T cell receptor beta chains from one sample, sequenced in a study of T-cell memory formation after mild COVID-19. TCRdb processed the 5' RACE reads anew with MiXCR; each CDR3 protein has one entry. The sample consists of 450,000 to 700,000 distinct CDR3 sequences, more than 15% of them appearing once. Material for sequencing was PBMCs or a T cell subset sorted from them (not recorded which). The receptors originated from an adult woman who had mild COVID-19 (a few samples of this study predate the infection). Cell type and time point are not known. CDR3s include the opening cysteine and the closing phenylalanine or tryptophan. The order of the fields is J gene, clone size, V gene, CDR3 protein. Only some rows state a clone size, as once, few, many or a class for expanded clones.

j_gene: TRBJ2-5
abundance: .
v_gene: TRBV5-1
CDR3aa: CASSTLGGETQYF

j_gene: TRBJ1-3
abundance: .
v_gene: TRBV5-5
CDR3aa: CASSWALGGTSGNTIYF

j_gene: TRBJ2-7
abundance: .
v_gene: TRBV4-1
CDR3aa: CASSQVAGDENEQYF

j_gene: TRBJ2-7
abundance: .
v_gene: TRBV18
CDR3aa: CASSRTAAYEQYF

j_gene: TRBJ2-7
abundance: few
v_gene: TRBV4-1
CDR3aa: CASSQTGESSYEQYF

j_gene: TRBJ2-7
abundance: few
v_gene: TRBV11-2
CDR3aa: CASSSADKLYEQYF

j_gene: TRBJ1-2
abundance: few
v_gene: TRBV5-1
CDR3aa: CASSFVGAYGYTF

j_gene: TRBJ1-4
abundance: few
v_gene: TRBV5-1
CDR3aa: CASSYGLQGMGNEKLFF

j_gene: TRBJ2-7
abundance: few
v_gene: TRBV15
CDR3aa: CATSAQAGATYEQYF

j_gene: TRBJ1-2
abundance: .
v_gene: TRBV20-1
CDR3aa: CSAATGVRYGYTF

j_gene: TRBJ1-1
abundance: few
v_gene: TRBV6-5
CDR3aa: CASSKPGTRDEAFF

j_gene: TRBJ2-7
abundance: .
v_gene: TRBV6-1
CDR3aa: CASSNPGQAYEQYF

j_gene: TRBJ2-7
abundance: few
v_gene: TRBV5-5
CDR3aa: CASSLDPMDEQYF

j_gene: TRBJ2-1
abundance: .
v_gene: TRBV12-3/TRBV12-4
CDR3aa: CASSLGGTDEIFF

j_gene: TRBJ2-5
abundance: .
v_gene: TRBV7-9
CDR3aa: CASNPPTGLRETQYF

j_gene: TRBJ2-2
abundance: .
v_gene: TRBV27
CDR3aa: CASSFSRTHGELFF

j_gene: TRBJ2-1
abundance: many
v_gene: TRBV10-3
CDR3aa: CAIGHGGDNEQFF

j_gene: TRBJ2-2
abundance: .
v_gene: TRBV24-1
CDR3aa: CATSDPTTGAGELFF

j_gene: TRBJ2-7
abundance: .
v_gene: TRBV24-1
CDR3aa: CATSPGVSGGNEQYF

j_gene: TRBJ1-5
abundance: .
v_gene: TRBV27
CDR3aa: CASSPTGQGRQPQHF

j_gene: TRBJ2-5
abundance: .
v_gene: TRBV7-6
CDR3aa: CASSIYGRGETQYF

j_gene: TRBJ2-1
abundance: few
v_gene: TRBV9
CDR3aa: CASSVGQGINEQFF

j_gene: TRBJ1-2
abundance: many
v_gene: TRBV5-1
CDR3aa: CASSSDSYGYTF

j_gene: TRBJ1-2
abundance: .
v_gene: TRBV5-1
CDR3aa: CASSSGTAAANYGYTF

j_gene: TRBJ1-2
abundance: few
v_gene: TRBV7-9
CDR3aa: CASSLFGQAVANYGYTF

j_gene: TRBJ2-1
abundance: .
v_gene: TRBV24-1
CDR3aa: CATRKQGTNEQFF

j_gene: TRBJ2-3
abundance: .
v_gene: TRBV10-3
CDR3aa: CAISDSLNRGYPTDTQYF

j_gene: TRBJ2-7
abundance: .
v_gene: TRBV20-1
CDR3aa: CSAATGVSLYEQYF

j_gene: TRBJ1-5
abundance: .
v_gene: TRBV30
CDR3aa: CAWSTPGTGLYQPQHF

j_gene: TRBJ1-2
abundance: many
v_gene: TRBV7-9
CDR3aa: CASSSDTTNYGYTF

j_gene: TRBJ2-1
abundance: .
v_gene: TRBV6-5
CDR3aa: CASRPGDSLGNEQFF

j_gene: TRBJ1-1
abundance: few
v_gene: TRBV5-1
CDR3aa: CASSLVRGPEAFF

j_gene: TRBJ2-3
abundance: once
v_gene: TRBV7-3
CDR3aa: CASSLTSGVSTDTQYF

j_gene: TRBJ2-3
abundance: .
v_gene: TRBV6-6
CDR3aa: CASRGTSGGQGTDTQYF

j_gene: TRBJ1-4
abundance: .
v_gene: TRBV29-1
CDR3aa: CSVSNSAGTTNEKLFF

j_gene: TRBJ2-7
abundance: many
v_gene: TRBV20-1
CDR3aa: CSAEVIYEQYF

j_gene: TRBJ1-2
abundance: .
v_gene: TRBV20-1
CDR3aa: CSALHSWEYYGYTF

j_gene: TRBJ2-5
abundance: few
v_gene: TRBV5-6
CDR3aa: CASSSAPGRGQETQYF

j_gene: TRBJ2-1
abundance: few
v_gene: TRBV7-2
CDR3aa: CASSFGLAGGSLFF

j_gene: TRBJ2-1
abundance: few
v_gene: TRBV20-1
CDR3aa: CSVGQPAGYNEQFF

j_gene: TRBJ1-3
abundance: few
v_gene: TRBV4-3
CDR3aa: CASSQEARAPGNTIYF